What follows are 16 T cell receptor beta chains derived from one specimen sequenced in a study of cytomegalovirus exposure and HLA in healthy donors. The PCR employed 60 Vbeta primers together with 13 Jbeta primers. Libraries were prepared by immunoSEQ multiplex PCR; TCRdb keeps only in-frame clonotypes and omits some of them. The sample yields about 160,000 clones, 65% to 85% seen once. Sample: PBMCs. These TCRs come from a male donor in good health and CMV-seropositive.

V usage is TRBV14 and J usage is TRBJ2-2; possibly TRBD2 for D (7 bases). V was trimmed by 4 bases and J by 4 bases, leaving 16 bases between them. The germline V gene has CDR1 SGHDN and CDR2 FVKESK. The CDR3 has 16 residues. The CDR3 DNA reads TGTGCCAGCAGCCGGACTGCGGGGGCGGTCACCGGGGAGCTGTTTTTT. This translates into CASSRTAGAVTGELFF. The whole variable domain, remainder taken from reference TRBV14 and TRBJ2-2, is EAGVTQFPSHSVIEKGQTVTLRCDPISGHDNLYWYRRVMGKEIKFLLHFVKESKQDESGMPNNRFLAERTGGTYSTLKVQPAELEDSGVYFCASSRTAGAVTGELFFGEGSRLTVL.

This chain links TRBV28 with TRBJ2-5; 9 nucleotides line up with TRBD1. The CDR3 is 14 amino acids. Germline lookup yields CDR1 MDHEN and CDR2 SYDVKM. V gave up 5 bases and J gave up 11 bases; unmatched junction bases: 12. The CDR3 region has the DNA TGTGCCAGCAGTCCCCACAGGGGGCTATGGGAGCAGTACTTC. Encoded protein: CASSPHRGLWEQYF.

Note on this clone: The junction departs from the called germline gene at one end, perhaps through a read error. The V gene is TRBV7-9, the J gene TRBJ1-1, with D uncertain. Germline assignment: CDR1 SEHNR and CDR2 FQNEAQ (reference sequence). CDR3 length equals 12 residues. CDR3 amino acids: CSSSLGGGEAFF. DNA of the CDR3: TGTTCCAGCAGCTTAGGAGGAGGAGAAGCTTTCTTT.

The chain carries TRBV7-2 and TRBJ2-4; a weak D match, TRBD1 (6 bases). The CDR3 extends over 14 amino acids. Per the germline V gene, CDR1 is SGHTA and CDR2 is FQGNSA. The V end was cut by 5 bases, the J end by 9 bases, with 17 bases between. The CDR3 nucleotides read TGTGCCAGCAGCCCAAGGACAGATCGGGGCATTCAGTACTTC. Amino acid sequence: CASSPRTDRGIQYF.

A remark on this clone: Additional DNA sequences in this sample encode the identical CDR3. The CDR3: CASSPPGQGNEKLFF. CDR3 sequence (DNA): TGTGCCAGCTCACCCCCGGGACAGGGGAATGAAAAACTGTTTTTT. V gene TRBV18 combines with J gene TRBJ1-4; 10 bases match TRBD1. The CDR3 is made up of 15 amino acids. V lost 3 bases and J lost 5; bases outside the gene matches: 3. CDR1 KGHSH and CDR2 LQKENI come from the germline V gene.

This chain uses TRBV7-9 with TRBJ2-1, with D possibly matching TRBD2 (5 bases). This CDR3 is 15 amino acids long. The germline V gene has CDR1 SEHNR and CDR2 FQNEAQ (reference sequence). The germline V and J ends were trimmed by 6 bases and 0 bases, with 12 bases remaining between them. DNA of the CDR3: TGTGCCAGCAGTCCCGGGATTCCCTCCTACAATGAGCAGTTCTTC. The encoded protein is CASSPGIPSYNEQFF.

The chain links TRBV28 to TRBJ1-1; D not certain. CDR3 size: 12 residues. CDR1 MDHEN and CDR2 SYDVKM come from the germline V gene. Trimming removed 11 bases at V and 0 bases at J, with 10 bases between. CDR3 sequence reads: CAADSMNTEAFF. CDR3 nucleotides: TGTGCCGCCGACTCAATGAACACTGAAGCTTTCTTT. Together with reference TRBV28 and TRBJ1-1, the CDR3 gives the full variable domain: DVKVTQSSRYLVKRTGEKVFLECVQDMDHENMFWYRQDPGLGLRLIYFSYDVKMKEKGDIPEGYSVSREKKERFSLILESASTNQTSMYLCAADSMNTEAFFGQGTRLTVV.

This clone has a single count. This chain uses TRBV28 with TRBJ2-1; TRBD1 aligns across 7 bases. The V segment lost 3 bases and the J segment 15 bases; nucleotides outside the gene matches: 8. Germline CDR1 is MDHEN and CDR2 is SYDVKM. The length of the CDR3 is 12 residues. This CDR3 reads CASSFGTADRFF. CDR3 coding DNA: TGTGCCAGCAGTTTTGGGACAGCAGACCGGTTCTTC.

The rearrangement links TRBV19 to TRBJ1-4; perhaps TRBD1 as D (5 bases). The CDR3 spans 15 residues. The germline CDR1 and CDR2 sequences are LNHDA and SQIVND (reference sequence). Trimming shortened V by 6 bases and J by 0 bases, and 11 bases separated the two germline ends. As DNA, the CDR3 is TGTGCCAGTAGAGGGGCAGTAACAACTAATGAAAAACTGTTTTTT. Translated: CASRGAVTTNEKLFF.

The table lists this clone with a few counts. The J gene is TRBJ2-3, the V gene TRBV6-1; TRBD2 matches at 7 bases. V shed 4 bases and J 5 bases; nucleotides not matched to a gene: 15. Germline values: CDR1 MNHNS, CDR2 SASEGT. This CDR3 contains 17 residues. CDR3 in DNA: TGTGCCAGCAGTGCCACGACTGCGGGGGATCCGGGAGATACGCAGTATTTT. Protein: CASSATTAGDPGDTQYF.

V and J are TRBV29-1 and TRBJ2-3, with TRBD2 matching over 11 bases. V shed 4 bases, J shed 3 bases, and the junction held 0 bases outside the gene matches. Germline lookup yields CDR1 SQVTM and CDR2 ANQGSEA. This CDR3 has 13 amino acids. The CDR3 loop reads CSVASGRTDTQYF. CDR3 coding DNA: TGCAGCGTTGCTAGCGGGAGGACAGATACGCAGTATTTT.

V and J are TRBV19 and TRBJ2-1; D is possibly TRBD2 (5 bases). Germline V lookup: CDR1 LNHDA, CDR2 SQIVND (reference sequence). V was pared by 7 bases and J by 8 bases, with 18 bases between. The CDR3 consists of 14 residues. For the CDR3, the DNA is TGTGCCAGTAAAATAGGCGGGTGGTCGGATGAGCAGTTCTTC. Its translation: CASKIGGWSDEQFF.

The chain recombines TRBV7-3 with TRBJ2-2; 10 bases match TRBD2. J was trimmed by 3 bases and V by 4 bases; bases with no gene match: 14. The germline V gene has CDR1 SGHTA and CDR2 FQGTGA. CDR3 length: 19 amino acids. CDR3 sequence reads: CASSSGPASGSGYTGELFF. CDR3 DNA sequence: TGTGCCAGCAGCTCTGGGCCGGCTAGCGGGAGTGGATACACCGGGGAGCTGTTTTTT.

The chain is built from TRBV14 and TRBJ1-6; possibly TRBD1 for D (6 bases). In germline, CDR1 is SGHDN, CDR2 FVKESK. With 0 bases removed from V and 4 bases from J, the gap between germline ends came to 13 bases. The CDR3 has 17 residues. The CDR3 region is CASSQETGGVYNSPLHF. DNA of the CDR3: TGTGCCAGCAGCCAAGAAACGGGGGGCGTTTATAATTCACCCCTCCACTTT.

This clone appeared a few times. The chain couples TRBV5-4 to TRBJ1-2; TRBD1 is a possible D gene (6 bases). Germline V gene sequence: CDR1 SGHNT, CDR2 YYREEE (reference sequence). V dropped 2 bases and J dropped 2 bases, with 10 bases sitting between them. The CDR3 extends over 14 amino acids. Here the CDR3 DNA reads TGTGCCAGCAGCTTAGACGACAGGAACTATGGCTACACCTTC. It is translated as CASSLDDRNYGYTF.

In DNA, the CDR3 is TGTGCCAGCAGAGGGACAGGGATGACTGAAGCTTTCTTT. Its translation is CASRGTGMTEAFF. The chain employs TRBV27 and TRBJ1-1, with 9 positions matching TRBD1. This CDR3 spans 13 amino acids. The V and J ends lost 6 bases and 5 bases, in that order; junction bases with no gene match: 4. CDR1 and CDR2 from the germline V gene are MNHEY and SMNVEV (reference sequence).